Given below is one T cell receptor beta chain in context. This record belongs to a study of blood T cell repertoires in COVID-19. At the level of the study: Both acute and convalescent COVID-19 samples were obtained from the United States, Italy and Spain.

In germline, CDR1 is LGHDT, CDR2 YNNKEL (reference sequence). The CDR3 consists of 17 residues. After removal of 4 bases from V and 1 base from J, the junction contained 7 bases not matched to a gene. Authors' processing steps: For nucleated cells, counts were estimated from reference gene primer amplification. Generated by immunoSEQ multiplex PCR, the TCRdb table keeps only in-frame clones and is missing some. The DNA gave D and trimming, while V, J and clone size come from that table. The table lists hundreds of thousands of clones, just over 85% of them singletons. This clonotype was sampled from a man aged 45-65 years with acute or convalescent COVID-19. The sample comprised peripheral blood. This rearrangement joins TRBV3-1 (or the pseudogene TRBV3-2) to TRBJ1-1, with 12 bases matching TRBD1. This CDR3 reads CASSRRDRGLRNTEAFF. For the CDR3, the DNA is TGTGCCAGCAGCCGAAGGGACAGGGGGCTGAGGAACACTGAAGCTTTCTTT.